This passage covers 2 T cell receptor beta chains from one sample sequenced in a study of cytomegalovirus exposure and HLA in healthy donors. In the PCR, 60 Vbeta and 13 Jbeta primers were used. Sequencing was performed with immunoSEQ multiplex PCR; in TCRdb, only in-frame clones are kept and a portion is missing. In the table there are about 250,000 clones, just over 70% of which are singletons. Specimen: PBMCs. These receptors were collected from a female donor in good health and CMV-seronegative.

The chain has TRBV5-1 and TRBJ2-7; weak D call: TRBD1 (6 bases). This CDR3 has 18 residues. Germline-derived CDR1 and CDR2 are SGHRS and YFSETQ. The V end was cut by 0 bases, the J end by 4 bases, with 23 bases between. DNA for the CDR3: TGCGCCAGCAGCTTGGAGGCACCAGTCGACAGGACTGGATACGAGCAGTACTTC. As protein: CASSLEAPVDRTGYEQYF.

The CDR3 loop is CASSETGQNTEAFF. The CDR3 nucleotides are TGTGCCAGCTCAGAAACAGGTCAGAACACTGAAGCTTTCTTT. V is TRBV18 and J is TRBJ1-1, with D perhaps TRBD1 (5 bases). Germline loops: CDR1 KGHSH, CDR2 LQKENI. Trimming removed 5 bases from V and 1 base from J, with 11 bases in between. The CDR3 has 14 residues.